The clone carrying this T cell receptor beta chain was seen repeatedly, ten times or more. Its antigen is not identified. These data originate in a study of neurological immune-mediated disorders. The unsorted libraries originated from 2 million PBMCs that had been stored at -80 C. One entry per CDR3 protein results from TCRdb running MiXCR on the 5' RACE reads. This sample has 70,000 to 95,000 distinct CDR3 sequences, with roughly 15% found just once. General study points: HTLV-1-associated myelopathy had the most TCR clonal expansion, whereas multiple sclerosis had the least (lower than in healthy controls).

The CDR3 consists of 15 residues. J lost 0 bases, V lost 6 bases, and 7 bases had no gene match. Germline CDR1 and CDR2: DFQATT and SNEGSKA (reference sequence). Material for sequencing was PBMCs. The TCR originated in a middle-aged woman in good health. The rearrangement uses TRBV20-1 and TRBJ2-2, with 7 bases lining up with TRBD2. The CDR3 nucleotides are TGCAGTGCCGAACTCGGGGGGACGAACACCGGGGAGCTGTTTTTT. It is translated as CSAELGGTNTGELFF.